This entry concerns a single T cell receptor beta chain. Its antigen is not identified. Method: immunoSEQ multiplex PCR; TCRdb's copy keeps in-frame clones and lacks some. The sample has about 140,000 clones; about 92% are singletons. Trimming cost V 8 bases and J 2 bases, with 10 bases left between them. Germline assignment: CDR1 MNHEY and CDR2 SVGAGI. CDR3 length: 13 residues. This sample was taken from a study of T cell responses to AZD1222 COVID-19 vaccine. General observations from the study: Spike was spanned by vaccine-associated CD4 TCRs, with dominance at 160-218 and 743-854.

The chain carries TRBV6-5 and TRBJ1-3; D perhaps matches TRBD1 (5 bases). The TCR comes from an adult in good health. The sample here was peripheral blood, taken on day 0 of MenACWY control vaccination. CDR3 residues: CASAGTPGNTIYF. The CDR3 coding sequence is TGTGCCAGCGCGGGGACGCCTGGAAACACCATATATTTT.